This is a list of T cell receptor beta chains from one sample in a study of cytomegalovirus exposure and HLA in healthy donors. The data were produced by immunoSEQ multiplex PCR, yet TCRdb's version contains in-frame clones alone and is incomplete. The data hold 55,000 to 70,000 clones, with 91% observed a single time. Sequenced material: PBMCs. The source of these receptors is a man between 18 and 35 years old in good health and CMV-seronegative. CDR3s include the opening cysteine and the closing phenylalanine or tryptophan. Clone size, where shown, is once, few, many, or a class for clones that have expanded.

clone_size,j_call,v_call,cdr3_aa
-,TRBJ2-5,TRBV30,CAWASRETQYF
-,TRBJ2-2,TRBV19,CASNQGGHTGELFF
-,TRBJ2-5,TRBV5-6,CASSLRPLAGSETQYF
-,TRBJ2-7,TRBV28,CASFRDSPTEQYF
-,TRBJ1-2,TRBV28,CASSPPGTANYGYTF
-,TRBJ2-2,TRBV7-2,CASSFAGNTGELFF
-,TRBJ2-2,TRBV27,CASSRSSGRAGELFF
-,TRBJ2-3,TRBV6-4,CASSERTGDLDTQYF
-,TRBJ2-5,TRBV9,CASSSHAVQETQYF
-,TRBJ2-1,TRBV9,CASSPGTSRRNEQFF
-,TRBJ2-6,TRBV7-2,CASSLAGQAGANVLTF
once,TRBJ2-3,TRBV28,CASSLRPRLAGGDTQYF
-,TRBJ1-2,TRBV4-1,CASSQDQSKQVSVLGYTF
-,TRBJ2-1,TRBV7-7,CASSLSSGTYNEQFF
-,TRBJ2-1,TRBV9,CASSDRVGEQFF
-,TRBJ1-1,TRBV4-2,CASSQDEVRKTEAFF
-,TRBJ2-3,TRBV2,CASSARGSSTDTQYF
-,TRBJ2-3,TRBV9,CASSVPLAGDTQYF
-,TRBJ2-3,TRBV7-2,CASSSGTSGAQRPQYF
once,TRBJ2-7,TRBV6-6,CASSTTSGSFYEQYF